The 26 T cell receptor beta chains listed next were all sequenced from one sample in a study of cytomegalovirus exposure and HLA in healthy donors. Both 60 Vbeta primers and 13 Jbeta primers went into the PCR. Sequencing was performed with immunoSEQ multiplex PCR; in TCRdb, only in-frame clones are kept and a portion is missing. The sample has over 150,000 clones, more than 70% seen once. Specimen: PBMCs. These receptors all stem from a woman in her thirties or forties in good health and CMV-seropositive.

The V gene is TRBV29-1, the J gene TRBJ1-3; D ambiguous. Trimming stripped 5 bases from V and 4 bases from J, with 12 bases between. The length of the CDR3 is 13 residues. Per the germline V gene, CDR1 is SQVTM and CDR2 is ANQGSEA. The CDR3 sequence is CSVRGSGGNTIYF. CDR3 nucleotides: TGCAGCGTTCGCGGCTCTGGGGGAAACACCATATATTTT.

The chain employs TRBV5-1 and TRBJ2-6; 9 bases fit TRBD1. Germline-derived CDR1 and CDR2 are SGHRS and YFSETQ. V shed 4 bases, J shed 2 bases, and the junction held 7 bases outside the gene matches. The CDR3 consists of 17 residues. The CDR3 coding sequence is TGCGCCAGCAGCCGGAGGGGACAGGGCGCTGGGGCCAACGTCCTGACTTTC. This codes for CASSRRGQGAGANVLTF.

V and J are TRBV11-2 and TRBJ2-7; 7 nucleotides line up with TRBD1. V trimming: 1 base; J trimming: 3 bases; junction bases outside the gene matches: 6. This CDR3 spans 15 amino acids. Germline V lookup: CDR1 SGHAT, CDR2 FQNNGV. The CDR3 sequence: CASSLGGQAIYEQYF. Written as DNA, the CDR3 is TGTGCCAGCAGCTTAGGTGGACAGGCTATCTACGAGCAGTACTTC.

The chain couples TRBV28 to TRBJ2-1, with TRBD2 identical over 14 bases. This CDR3 has 16 residues. V was clipped by 2 bases and J by 9 bases; unmatched bases: 6. In germline, CDR1 is MDHEN, CDR2 SYDVKM. CDR3 DNA: TGTGCCAGCAGTTTAAGGACTAGCGGGAGGCAGGGTGAGCAGTTCTTC. The encoded protein is CASSLRTSGRQGEQFF.

V gene TRBV10-2 combines with J gene TRBJ1-1; tentative D call: TRBD1 (6 bases). Trimming pared 7 bases from V and 0 bases from J, leaving 9 bases between. The CDR3 consists of 13 residues. Germline V CDR1 and CDR2: WSHSY, SAAADI. The CDR3 region is CASKRGMNTEAFF. The CDR3 DNA sequence: TGCGCCAGCAAGAGGGGGATGAACACTGAAGCTTTCTTT.

This clone was picked up a small number of times. This chain uses TRBV14 with TRBJ2-7; the D is unclear. V gave up 0 bases and J gave up 2 bases, with 5 bases separating them. Germline V gene lookup returns CDR1 SGHDN and CDR2 FVKESK. The CDR3 is 13 residues long. CDR3 amino acids: CASSQDVAYEQYF. In nucleotides, the CDR3 is TGTGCCAGCAGCCAAGACGTCGCCTACGAGCAGTACTTC.

Remarks on this clone: One end of the junction does not line up with germline, which may come from a read error. The chain carries TRBV2 and TRBJ2-7; 10 bases match TRBD1. The CDR3 is made up of 17 amino acids. The germline gives CDR1 SNHLY, CDR2 FYNNEI. The CDR3 DNA reads TGTGCCGGCAGTGAAATCCCTGACAGGGGGCATTGGTACGAGCAGTACTTC. This gives the protein CAGSEIPDRGHWYEQYF.

V gene TRBV9 combines with J gene TRBJ2-1; D unclear. This CDR3 contains 11 residues. Per germline, CDR1 SGDLS and CDR2 YYNGEE. V shed 3 bases and J shed 8 bases, with 6 bases lying between them. The CDR3 DNA reads TGTGCCAGCAGCGCCGTCGATGAGCAGTTCTTC. Protein product: CASSAVDEQFF.

J is TRBJ2-7 and V is TRBV15; 12 nucleotides agree with TRBD2. Germline CDR1 and CDR2: LNHNV and YYDKDF (reference sequence). This CDR3 is 16 amino acids long. The ends lost 0 bases at V and 6 bases at J; junction bases unmatched: 6. CDR3 sequence reads: CATSRDRLAGVSEQYF. The DNA for the CDR3 is TGTGCCACCAGCAGAGATCGACTAGCGGGAGTATCCGAGCAGTACTTC.

This chain uses TRBV11-2 with TRBJ2-7; 7 bases are a match to TRBD2. J gave up 0 bases and V 5 bases, and 7 bases lay outside the gene matches. CDR3 length: 15 residues. CDR1 and CDR2 (germline): SGHAT, FQNNGV. The CDR3 DNA reads TGTGCCAGCAGCCAATGGGGCGGGGGCTCCTACGAGCAGTACTTC. Its protein product is CASSQWGGGSYEQYF.

The chain uses TRBV5-5 and TRBJ1-1; no reliable D call. Germline CDR1 and CDR2: SGHKS and YYEKEE (reference sequence). V was cut by 0 bases and J by 8 bases, with 8 bases left in between. CDR3 length: 12 residues. DNA of the CDR3: TGTGCCAGCAGCTTGGGGGCACCAGAAGCTTTCTTT. Translation: CASSLGAPEAFF. Drawing the rest from reference TRBV5-5 and TRBJ1-1, the complete variable domain is DAGVTQSPTHLIKTRGQQVTLRCSPISGHKSVSWYQQVLGQGPQFIFQYYEKEERGRGNFPDRFSARQFPNYSSELNVNALLLGDSALYLCASSLGAPEAFFGQGTRLTVV.

This rearrangement joins TRBV5-1 to TRBJ2-3; the match to TRBD2 covers 12 bases. V shed 0 bases and J 1 base; nucleotides not matched to a gene: 0. Germline V gene sequence: CDR1 SGHRS, CDR2 YFSETQ. The CDR3 totals 16 residues. Here the CDR3 reads CASSLGTSGGTDTQYF. The CDR3 region has the DNA TGCGCCAGCAGCTTGGGGACTAGCGGGGGCACAGATACGCAGTATTTT.

The chain couples TRBV13 to TRBJ1-2; 8 bases line up with TRBD1. The V and J ends lost 5 bases and 6 bases, in that order; junction bases with no gene match: 5. Germline values: CDR1 PRHDT, CDR2 FYEKMQ (reference sequence). There are 13 residues in the CDR3. The CDR3 sequence is CASSQNRGNGYTF. Here the CDR3 DNA reads TGTGCCAGCAGCCAGAACAGGGGGAATGGCTACACCTTC. Variable domain in full (rest from reference TRBV13 and TRBJ1-2): AAGVIQSPRHLIKEKRETATLKCYPIPRHDTVYWYQQGPGQDPQFLISFYEKMQSDKGSIPDRFSAQQFSDYHSELNMSSLELGDSALYFCASSQNRGNGYTFGSGTRLTVV.

This chain joins TRBV28 and TRBJ1-5, with no clear D. CDR1 is MDHEN, CDR2 SYDVKM, per germline. The ends were cut back, 6 bases at V and 6 bases at J, with 15 bases in the middle. This CDR3 contains 14 residues. This CDR3 is CASRGLGEGQPQHF. In nucleotides, the CDR3 is TGTGCCAGCAGGGGGTTGGGTGAGGGTCAGCCCCAGCATTTT.

The CDR3 sequence: CASSPGLLFYEQYF. The CDR3, as DNA: TGTGCCAGCAGTCCGGGACTCCTCTTCTACGAGCAGTACTTC. The rearrangement joins TRBV27 to TRBJ2-7; tentative D call: TRBD2 (6 bases). The V end lost 5 bases, the J end lost 3 bases, and 14 bases lay between the germline ends. The CDR3 contains 14 residues. Per the germline V gene, CDR1 is MNHEY and CDR2 is SMNVEV (reference sequence).

This clone was counted a few times. This sequence joins TRBV19 and TRBJ2-1, with a weak D call TRBD2 (6 bases). The V gene's germline CDR1 is LNHDA and CDR2 SQIVND (reference sequence). Trimming left V 3 bases short and J 1 base short, with 13 bases between. This CDR3 is 16 amino acids long. Written as DNA, the CDR3 is TGTGCCAGTAGTATTCCAACTAGCACGTCCTACAATGAGCAGTTCTTC. It is translated as CASSIPTSTSYNEQFF.

This clone turned up a few times. The chain employs TRBV6-5 and TRBJ2-6, with D perhaps matching TRBD1 (5 bases). This CDR3 spans 16 amino acids. Germline V gene data show CDR1 as MNHEY and CDR2 as SVGAGI. V was clipped by 3 bases and J by 0 bases, with 9 bases between them. Here the CDR3 DNA reads TGTGCCAGCAGTTATCAGGGCTCCTCTGGGGCCAACGTCCTGACTTTC. This codes for CASSYQGSSGANVLTF.

V usage is TRBV28 and J usage is TRBJ2-7, with TRBD1 identical over 9 bases. The CDR3 is 14 residues long. Germline-derived CDR1 and CDR2 are MDHEN and SYDVKM. The V segment lost 2 bases and the J segment 7 bases; nucleotides outside the gene matches: 6. The CDR3 is CASSLVQGAREQYF. The CDR3 bases are TGTGCCAGCAGTTTAGTACAGGGGGCGAGGGAGCAGTACTTC.

The chain employs TRBV30 and TRBJ2-1, with TRBD2 matching over 7 bases. V lost 2 bases, J lost 2 bases, and 6 bases stayed unmatched. The CDR3 length is 15 residues. The germline V gene encodes CDR1 GTSNPN and CDR2 SVGIG (reference sequence). CDR3 protein: CAWSILTSPYNEQFF. The CDR3 bases are TGTGCCTGGAGTATCCTGACTAGCCCCTACAATGAGCAGTTCTTC.

This rearrangement joins TRBV7-9 to TRBJ2-1; possibly TRBD2 for D (6 bases). The V and J ends lost 1 base and 6 bases respectively, with 16 bases between them. CDR1 SEHNR and CDR2 FQNEAQ come from the germline V gene (reference sequence). CDR3 length equals 16 residues. CDR3 sequence reads: CASSLVRFGSANEQFF. The DNA of the CDR3 is TGTGCCAGCAGCTTAGTTCGGTTCGGGAGTGCCAATGAGCAGTTCTTC.

This sequence joins TRBV11-3 and TRBJ2-2; 9 nucleotides line up with TRBD2. V lost 3 bases, J lost 4 bases, and 15 bases stayed unmatched. This CDR3 spans 19 amino acids. Germline assignment: CDR1 SGHNT and CDR2 YENEEA. DNA of the CDR3: TGTGCCAGCAGCTTTGGTGGTGGCGGGAGGGTGATGGGCACCGGGGAGCTGTTTTTT. The encoded protein is CASSFGGGGRVMGTGELFF.

This clone occurred a few times. The chain combines TRBV7-3 with TRBJ2-1; TRBD2 agrees at 13 bases. Germline assignment: CDR1 SGHTA and CDR2 FQGTGA. The CDR3 is 16 residues long. Trimming removed 5 bases from V and 9 bases from J; junction bases left unmatched: 10. The DNA of the CDR3 is TGTGCCAGCAGCCCTCGGACTAGCGGGAGTCTCGGTGAGCAGTTCTTC. It codes for CASSPRTSGSLGEQFF.

The rearrangement uses TRBV19 and TRBJ1-2; perhaps TRBD1 as D (5 bases). Trimming stripped 3 bases from V and 4 bases from J, with 18 bases between. This CDR3 is built from 16 residues. Germline V gene sequence: CDR1 LNHDA, CDR2 SQIVND (reference sequence). DNA of the CDR3: TGTGCCAGTAGTATGATGGGCGGGGGTTCCTCCTATGGCTACACCTTC. Encoded protein: CASSMMGGGSSYGYTF.

V usage is TRBV28 and J usage is TRBJ2-5; TRBD2 aligns across 13 bases. Looked up from germline, CDR1 is MDHEN and CDR2 is SYDVKM. The CDR3 has 14 amino acids. V lost 8 bases, J lost 5 bases, and 5 bases stayed unmatched. The CDR3 loop reads CASWTSGSWETQYF. The CDR3 coding sequence is TGTGCCAGCTGGACTAGCGGGAGCTGGGAGACCCAGTACTTC.

The CDR3 sequence is CATSRSGTSANTGELFF. The CDR3, as DNA: TGTGCCACCAGCAGATCCGGGACTAGCGCCAACACCGGGGAGCTGTTTTTT. This chain links TRBV15 with TRBJ2-2, with 10 bases identical to TRBD2. The J segment lost 2 bases and the V segment lost 2 bases, leaving 5 bases of the junction unmatched. The CDR3 extends over 17 amino acids. Germline CDR1 reads LNHNV; CDR2 reads YYDKDF (reference sequence). Variable domain in full (rest from reference TRBV15 and TRBJ2-2): DAMVIQNPRYQVTQFGKPVTLSCSQTLNHNVMYWYQQKSSQAPKLLFHYYDKDFNNEADTPDNFQSRRPNTSFCFLDIRSPGLGDTAMYLCATSRSGTSANTGELFFGEGSRLTVL.

This clone was observed once. The chain combines TRBV6-5 with TRBJ1-3; D is unresolved. Trimming cost V 1 base and J 0 bases, with 10 bases left between them. This CDR3 has 16 amino acids. Germline CDR1 and CDR2: MNHEY and SVGAGI. CDR3 DNA: TGTGCCAGCAGTTACTACGCAGAGGCCTCTGGAAACACCATATATTTT. Its translation is CASSYYAEASGNTIYF.